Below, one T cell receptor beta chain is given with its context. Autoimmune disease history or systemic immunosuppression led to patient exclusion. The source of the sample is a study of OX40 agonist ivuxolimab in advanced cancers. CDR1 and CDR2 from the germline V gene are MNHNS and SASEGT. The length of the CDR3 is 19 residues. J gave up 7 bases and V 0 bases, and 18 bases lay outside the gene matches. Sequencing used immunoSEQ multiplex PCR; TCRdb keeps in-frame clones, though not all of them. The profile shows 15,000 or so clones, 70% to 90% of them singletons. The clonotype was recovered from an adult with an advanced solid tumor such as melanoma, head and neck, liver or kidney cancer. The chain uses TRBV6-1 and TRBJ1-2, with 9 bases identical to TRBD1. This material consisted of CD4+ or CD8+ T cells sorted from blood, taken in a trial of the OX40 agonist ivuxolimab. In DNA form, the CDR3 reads TGTGCCAGCAGTGAAGCCGGTACCGGGACAGGGATCTATCTAGGTGGCTACACCTTC. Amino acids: CASSEAGTGTGIYLGGYTF.